These T cell receptor beta chains were read from a single sample in a study of CD8 T cells in Susac syndrome. Each CDR3 protein gets one entry after TCRdb re-called the immunoSEQ multiplex PCR reads with MiXCR. This table holds 120,000 or so distinct CDR3 sequences, 85% to 95% found once. Sequenced material: CD8+ T cells from PBMCs. The receptors were gathered from a human donor with Susac syndrome. CDR3s include the opening cysteine and the closing phenylalanine or tryptophan. The D gene is left open where the match is weak.

TRBV20-1	TRBJ2-7	-	CSATRPSGLYEQYF	TGCAGTGCTACCCGGCCTTCTGGACTTTACGAGCAGTACTTC
TRBV4-1	TRBJ1-1	TRBD1	CASSQEGQLVTAFF	TGCGCCAGCAGCCAAGAGGGACAGTTGGTTACGGCTTTCTTT
TRBV9	TRBJ2-1	-	CASSVDTPREQFF	TGTGCCAGCAGCGTAGACACACCAAGAGAGCAGTTCTTC
TRBV6-1	TRBJ2-5	TRBD1	CASRLIAEGTGGAPRETQYF	TGTGCCAGCAGGCTGATTGCAGAGGGGACAGGGGGCGCCCCGAGAGAGACCCAGTACTTC
TRBV29-1	TRBJ2-5	TRBD2	CSVEDRGAGAASQETQYF	TGCAGCGTTGAAGATCGCGGAGCGGGGGCCGCTTCTCAAGAGACCCAGTACTTC
TRBV29-1	TRBJ1-4	-	CSVERGEGEKLFF	TGCAGCGTTGAAAGGGGGGAAGGTGAAAAACTGTTTTTT
TRBV27	TRBJ1-2	-	CASSPAGDYGYTF	TGTGCCAGCAGTCCCGCAGGGGACTATGGCTACACCTTC
TRBV4-1	TRBJ1-1	-	CASSQVSGYTEAFF	TGCGCCAGCAGCCAAGTGAGCGGGTACACTGAAGCTTTCTTT
TRBV29-1	TRBJ2-2	-	CSVEHARATGELFF	TGCAGCGTTGAACATGCGAGGGCCACCGGGGAGCTGTTTTTT
TRBV19	TRBJ2-7	-	CASSHRTGEYEQYF	TGTGCCAGTAGCCATAGAACGGGGGAGTACGAGCAGTACTTC
TRBV12-3/TRBV12-4	TRBJ1-1	-	CASSAGSQSAEAFF	TGTGCCAGCAGCGCCGGGTCTCAGAGCGCTGAAGCTTTCTTT
TRBV18	TRBJ2-5	TRBD1	CASSPPGTGGGETQYF	TGTGCCAGCTCACCGCCCGGGACAGGGGGAGGAGAGACCCAGTACTTC
TRBV5-3	TRBJ2-5	TRBD2	CAPTGRAARETQYF	TGTGCCCCGACCGGGAGGGCAGCTAGAGAGACCCAGTACTTC
TRBV11-2	TRBJ2-5	-	CASSSRWGDQETQYF	TGTGCCAGCAGCTCCAGATGGGGGGACCAAGAGACCCAGTACTTC
TRBV4-1	TRBJ2-3	-	CASSQVTQTGTQYF	TGCGCCAGCAGCCAAGTCACACAGACCGGTACGCAGTATTTT
TRBV12-3/TRBV12-4	TRBJ1-5	-	CASSWGEGQPQHF	TGTGCCAGCAGTTGGGGAGAGGGTCAGCCCCAGCATTTT
TRBV7-3	TRBJ2-3	-	CASSSTGGSGDTQYF	TGTGCCAGCAGCTCGACTGGGGGTAGTGGAGATACGCAGTATTTT
TRBV27	TRBJ1-2	-	CASSLSRTQPLYGYTF	TGTGCCAGCAGTTTATCTAGAACTCAACCACTCTATGGCTACACCTTC
TRBV7-9	TRBJ1-2	TRBD1	CASSSSTGSGYTF	TGTGCCAGCAGCTCCTCGACAGGGAGCGGCTACACCTTC
TRBV12-5	TRBJ2-5	-	CASGLGGPGETQYF	TGTGCTAGTGGTTTGGGCGGCCCCGGGGAGACCCAGTACTTC
TRBV4-2	TRBJ1-2	TRBD1	CASSPQGQGNYGYTF	TGTGCCAGCAGCCCCCAAGGACAGGGGAACTATGGCTACACCTTC
TRBV6-1	TRBJ1-3	-	CASSDDGSSGNTIYF	TGTGCCAGCAGTGATGACGGGAGCTCTGGAAACACCATATATTTT
TRBV25-1	TRBJ1-2	TRBD1	CASSVQLAGGYGHTF	TGTGCCAGCAGTGTCCAACTGGCAGGGGGCTATGGCCACACCTTC
TRBV12-5	TRBJ2-4	TRBD2	CASGLADLAKNIQYF	TGTGCTAGTGGCCTAGCGGACCTAGCCAAAAACATTCAGTACTTC
TRBV11-3	TRBJ2-5	-	CASSPGTGQETQYF	TGTGCCAGCAGCCCCGGGACCGGCCAAGAGACCCAGTACTTC